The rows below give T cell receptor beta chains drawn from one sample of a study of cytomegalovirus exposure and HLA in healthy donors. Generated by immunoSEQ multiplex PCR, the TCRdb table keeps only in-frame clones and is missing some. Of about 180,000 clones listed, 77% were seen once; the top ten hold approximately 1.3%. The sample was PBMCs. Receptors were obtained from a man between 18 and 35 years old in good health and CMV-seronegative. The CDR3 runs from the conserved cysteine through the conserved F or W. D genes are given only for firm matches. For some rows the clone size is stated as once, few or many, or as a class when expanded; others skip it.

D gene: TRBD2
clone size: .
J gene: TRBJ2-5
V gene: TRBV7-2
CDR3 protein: CASSFTLAGQTGEQYF
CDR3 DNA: TGTGCCAGCAGCTTTACGCTAGCGGGCCAAACGGGGGAGCAGTACTTC

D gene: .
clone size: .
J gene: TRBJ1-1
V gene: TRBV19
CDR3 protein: CASSMRGGRNTEAFF
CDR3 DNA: TGTGCCAGTAGTATGAGGGGGGGCAGGAACACTGAAGCTTTCTTT

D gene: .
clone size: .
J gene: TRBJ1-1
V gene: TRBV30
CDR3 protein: CAWSVLIAEAFF
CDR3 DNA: TGTGCCTGGAGTGTACTAATAGCTGAAGCTTTCTTT

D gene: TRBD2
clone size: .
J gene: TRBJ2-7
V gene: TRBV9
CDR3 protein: CASSAGLAGTYEQYF
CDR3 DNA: TGTGCCAGCAGCGCCGGACTAGCGGGCACCTACGAGCAGTACTTC

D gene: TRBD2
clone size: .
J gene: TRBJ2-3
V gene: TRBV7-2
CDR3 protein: CASSLGSLAGGRGDTQYF
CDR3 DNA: TGTGCCAGCAGCTTAGGCTCGCTAGCGGGGGGCCGGGGAGATACGCAGTATTTT

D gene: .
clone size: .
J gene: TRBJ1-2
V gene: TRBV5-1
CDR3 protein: CASSLEGARANYGYTF
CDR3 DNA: TGCGCCAGCAGCTTGGAAGGGGCGCGAGCTAACTATGGCTACACCTTC

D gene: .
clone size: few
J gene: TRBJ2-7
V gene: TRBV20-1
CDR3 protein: CSARFNYEQYF
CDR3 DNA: TGCAGTGCTAGGTTTAACTACGAGCAGTACTTC

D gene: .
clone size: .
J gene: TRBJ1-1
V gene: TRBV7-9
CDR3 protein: CASSLYGGANTEAFF
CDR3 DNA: TGTGCCAGCAGCTTATATGGCGGGGCTAACACTGAAGCTTTCTTT

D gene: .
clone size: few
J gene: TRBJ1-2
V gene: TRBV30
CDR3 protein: CAWSADMVGYTF
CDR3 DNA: TGTGCCTGGAGCGCGGACATGGTTGGCTACACCTTC

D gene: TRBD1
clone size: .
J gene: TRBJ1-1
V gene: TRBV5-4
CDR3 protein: CASSGNRGLNTEAFF
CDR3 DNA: TGTGCCAGCAGCGGAAACAGGGGGCTGAACACTGAAGCTTTCTTT

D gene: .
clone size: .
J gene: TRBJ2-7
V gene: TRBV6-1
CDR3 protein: CALWAGDSYEQYF
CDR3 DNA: TGTGCCCTGTGGGCAGGGGACTCCTACGAGCAGTACTTC

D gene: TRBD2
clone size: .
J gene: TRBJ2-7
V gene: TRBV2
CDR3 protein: CASSFSGGAYEQYF
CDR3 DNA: TGTGCCAGCAGTTTTAGCGGGGGGGCCTACGAGCAGTACTTC

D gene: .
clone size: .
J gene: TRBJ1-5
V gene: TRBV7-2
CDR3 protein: CASSAQGYSNQPQHF
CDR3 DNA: TGTGCCAGCAGCGCCCAGGGGTATAGCAATCAGCCCCAGCATTTT

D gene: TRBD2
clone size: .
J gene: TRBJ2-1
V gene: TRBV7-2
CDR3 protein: CASSPRTSGYNEQFF
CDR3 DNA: TGTGCCAGCAGCCCTCGGACTAGCGGATACAATGAGCAGTTCTTC

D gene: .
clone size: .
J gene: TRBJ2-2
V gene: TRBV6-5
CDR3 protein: CASSYSLRNTGELFF
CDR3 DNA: TGTGCCAGCAGTTACTCGTTGCGGAACACCGGGGAGCTGTTTTTT

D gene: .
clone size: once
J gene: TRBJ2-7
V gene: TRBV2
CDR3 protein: CASSGRAQTEQYF
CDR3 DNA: TGTGCCAGCAGTGGGAGAGCTCAAACCGAGCAGTACTTC

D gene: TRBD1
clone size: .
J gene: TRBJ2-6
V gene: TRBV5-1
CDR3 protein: CASSLGQGTGGANVLTF
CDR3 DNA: TGCGCCAGCAGCCTGGGACAGGGGACGGGTGGGGCCAACGTCCTGACTTTC

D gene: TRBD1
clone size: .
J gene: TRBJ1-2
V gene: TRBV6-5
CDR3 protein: CASSYQGGYDYGYTF
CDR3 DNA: TGTGCCAGCAGTTACCAGGGGGGATATGACTATGGCTACACCTTC

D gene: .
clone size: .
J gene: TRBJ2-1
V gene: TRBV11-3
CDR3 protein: CASSLGGARNEQFF
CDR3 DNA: TGTGCCAGCAGCCTGGGGGGGGCCCGCAATGAGCAGTTCTTC

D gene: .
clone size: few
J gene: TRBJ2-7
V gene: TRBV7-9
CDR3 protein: CASRSYAYEQYF
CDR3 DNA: TGTGCCAGCCGCTCTTATGCCTACGAGCAGTACTTC

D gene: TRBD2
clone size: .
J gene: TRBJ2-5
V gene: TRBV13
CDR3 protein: CASSFSRLAGGETQYF
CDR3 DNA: TGTGCCAGCAGCTTCAGTCGACTAGCGGGAGGGGAGACCCAGTACTTC

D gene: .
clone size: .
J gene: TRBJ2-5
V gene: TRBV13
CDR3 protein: CASSLVGRQYF
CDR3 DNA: TGTGCCAGCAGCTTAGTAGGGAGGCAGTACTTC

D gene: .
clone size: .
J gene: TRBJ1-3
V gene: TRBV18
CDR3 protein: CASSPEGVAGNTIYF
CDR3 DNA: TGTGCCAGCTCACCAGAGGGCGTTGCTGGAAACACCATATATTTT

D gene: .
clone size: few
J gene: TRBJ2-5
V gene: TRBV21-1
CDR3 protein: CASRPLLTQYF
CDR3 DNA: TGTGCCAGCAGGCCCCTGCTAACCCAGTACTTC

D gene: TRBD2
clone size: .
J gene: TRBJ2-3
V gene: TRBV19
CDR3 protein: CASKGAGGPTDTQYF
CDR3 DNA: TGTGCCAGTAAAGGGGCGGGAGGGCCGACAGATACGCAGTATTTT

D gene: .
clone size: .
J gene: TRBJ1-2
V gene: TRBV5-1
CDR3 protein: CASSSNTRDGYTF
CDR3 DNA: TGCGCCAGCAGCTCCAACACGAGGGATGGCTACACCTTC

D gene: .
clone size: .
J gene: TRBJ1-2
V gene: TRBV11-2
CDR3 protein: CASSPGRQTVGYGYTF
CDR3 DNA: TGTGCCAGCAGCCCAGGTAGACAGACCGTAGGCTATGGCTACACCTTC